Shown below are 27 T cell receptor beta chains from a single sample sequenced in a study of cytomegalovirus exposure and HLA in healthy donors. Generated by immunoSEQ multiplex PCR, the TCRdb table keeps only in-frame clones and is missing some. The table shows fewer than 250,000 clones, with 83% occurring only once. The sequenced sample consisted of PBMCs. The receptors originated from a woman aged 18-29 years in good health and CMV-seronegative.

This sequence joins TRBV2 and TRBJ1-6; D is ambiguous. The CDR3 runs to 16 residues. V lost 6 bases and J lost 0, with 12 bases in between. Germline V lookup: CDR1 SNHLY, CDR2 FYNNEI. The CDR3 region has the DNA TGTGCCAGCAGAGAGGAGCTCAGCTCCTATAATTCACCCCTCCACTTT. Translated, it gives CASREELSSYNSPLHF.

This chain uses TRBV14 with TRBJ2-5; D unclear. Trimming removed 2 bases from V and 4 bases from J, with 11 bases in between. The CDR3 contains 14 residues. Germline CDR1 SGHDN, CDR2 FVKESK. CDR3 nucleotides: TGTGCCAGCAGCCAAAACAGTGCAGGAGAGACCCAGTACTTC. Translated, it gives CASSQNSAGETQYF.

V gene TRBV30 combines with J gene TRBJ1-1; TRBD1 aligns across 10 bases. The CDR3 spans 12 residues. Per the germline V gene, CDR1 is GTSNPN and CDR2 is SVGIG (reference sequence). The trim removed 2 bases at V and 11 bases at J, leaving 5 bases unmatched. Here the CDR3 DNA reads TGTGCCTGGAGTCGACAGGGGGCAGAGGCTTTCTTT. Translation gives CAWSRQGAEAFF.

The gene calls are TRBV5-1 and TRBJ1-6; D gene unclear. CDR1 is SGHRS and CDR2 is YFSETQ in the germline V gene. This CDR3 is built from 14 residues. V gave up 4 bases and J gave up 7 bases, with 12 bases separating them. The CDR3 DNA reads as TGCGCCAGCAGCATGGGCAGATCAAATTCACCCCTCCACTTT. Residues: CASSMGRSNSPLHF.

As regards this clone: Sequence at one end of the junction differs from germline and may be a read error. This CDR3 is also generated by other DNA sequences in the sample. CDR3: CASSHGLASTDTQYF. CDR3 in DNA: TGCGCCAGCAGCCACGGACTCGCCTCCACAGATACACAGTATTTT. This rearrangement joins TRBV5-1 to TRBJ2-3; the D gene is possibly TRBD2 (5 bases). This CDR3 has 15 amino acids. CDR1 is SGHRS, CDR2 YFSETQ, per germline.

The J gene is TRBJ2-1, the V gene TRBV4-1, with D uncertain. The V end was cut by 0 bases, the J end by 1 base, with 19 bases between. CDR3 length: 19 amino acids. Per germline, CDR1 MGHRA and CDR2 YSYEKL. CDR3 DNA: TGCGCCAGCAGCCAAGAGCGCCTCCGCAATGGTAGTTCCTACAATGAGCAGTTCTTC. Encoded protein: CASSQERLRNGSSYNEQFF.

Regarding this clone: Germline and junction disagree at one end, which may indicate a read error. This chain uses TRBV6-6 with TRBJ1-2; D is unresolved. There are 12 residues in the CDR3. CDR1 MNHNY and CDR2 SVGAGI come from the germline V gene (reference sequence). CDR3 amino acids: CASSYSNDGYTF. CDR3 in DNA: TGTGCCAGCAGTTATTCTAACGATGGCTACACCTTC.

The rearrangement joins TRBV11-1 to TRBJ1-1, with TRBD1 as a possible D gene (6 bases). This CDR3 region has 14 residues. Germline loops: CDR1 SGHAT, CDR2 FQDESV (reference sequence). The V end was cut by 5 bases, the J end by 7 bases, with 17 bases between. This chain's CDR3 is CASSQLTDSLEAFF. The CDR3 nucleotides read TGTGCCAGCAGCCAATTGACGGACAGTCTTGAAGCTTTCTTT.

The rearrangement links TRBV4-1 to TRBJ2-5; unclear D gene. With 1 base removed from V and 3 bases from J, the gap between germline ends came to 12 bases. Per the germline V gene, CDR1 is MGHRA and CDR2 is YSYEKL. The CDR3 totals 15 residues. The chain's CDR3 is CASSQGDVWEETQYF. CDR3 nucleotides: TGCGCCAGCAGCCAAGGCGACGTCTGGGAAGAGACCCAGTACTTC.

This clone was picked up one time. The V call is TRBV6-1, the J call TRBJ1-2; a weak D match, TRBD1 (5 bases). The CDR3 spans 11 residues. V lost 7 bases and J lost 6, with 9 bases in between. Germline V CDR1 and CDR2: MNHNS, SASEGT. Written as DNA, the CDR3 is TGTGCCAGCATGTTCAGGGATGGCTACACCTTC. Protein: CASMFRDGYTF.

The rearrangement uses TRBV4-1 and TRBJ2-7; 8 nucleotides agree with TRBD2. The CDR3 length is 18 residues. The J segment lost 3 bases and the V segment lost 2 bases, leaving 15 bases of the junction unmatched. Germline assignment: CDR1 MGHRA and CDR2 YSYEKL. The CDR3 sequence: CASSQLTLKRGPFYEQYF. For the CDR3, the DNA is TGCGCCAGCAGCCAACTCACCCTCAAGCGGGGGCCCTTCTACGAGCAGTACTTC.

This chain connects TRBV5-4 to TRBJ2-7; TRBD1 matches at 7 bases. The CDR3 loop spans 14 amino acids. V was pared by 2 bases and J by 2 bases, with 4 bases of the junction left unmatched. Germline CDR1 is SGHNT and CDR2 is YYREEE (reference sequence). The CDR3 is CASSFSGGTYEQYF. The CDR3 region has the DNA TGTGCCAGCAGCTTTTCAGGGGGAACCTACGAGCAGTACTTC.

This chain connects TRBV2 to TRBJ1-1; D remains ambiguous. The V gene lost 4 bases and the J gene lost 1 base, with 7 bases spanning the gap. Germline loops: CDR1 SNHLY, CDR2 FYNNEI. There are 13 residues in the CDR3. The CDR3 sequence: CASSGYPNTEAFF. In DNA, the CDR3 is TGTGCCAGCAGTGGATACCCGAACACTGAAGCTTTCTTT.

The chain joins TRBV5-8 to TRBJ1-2; unclear D gene. Between the trimmed V and J ends, which lost 0 bases and 8 bases, there was a span of 17 bases. CDR1 is SGHTS and CDR2 is YDEGEE in the germline V gene. This CDR3 spans 15 amino acids. The CDR3 nucleotides are TGTGCCAGCAGCTTGGGTATCTCCGGTCGCGAGGGCTACACCTTC. As protein: CASSLGISGREGYTF. Supplemented by reference TRBV5-8 and TRBJ1-2, the full variable domain reads EAGVTQSPTHLIKTRGQQATLRCSPISGHTSVYWYQQALGLGLQFLLWYDEGEERNRGNFPPRFSGRQFPNYSSELNVNALELEDSALYLCASSLGISGREGYTFGSGTRLTVV.

The CDR3 region has the DNA TGTGCCAGCAGTTTAGGGTCAGGGAATGGAGATACGCAGTATTTT. It translates to CASSLGSGNGDTQYF. The chain carries TRBV27 and TRBJ2-3; maybe TRBD1 (5 bases). There are 15 residues in the CDR3. Germline CDR1 is MNHEY and CDR2 is SMNVEV (reference sequence). V shed 2 bases and J shed 5 bases, with 14 bases lying between them.

The rearrangement uses TRBV2 and TRBJ1-4, with TRBD1 matching over 10 bases. Germline CDR1 SNHLY, CDR2 FYNNEI. Trimming at V came to 8 bases and at J to 3 bases, leaving 6 bases not matched to a gene. The CDR3 loop spans 15 amino acids. The DNA of the CDR3 is TGTGCCAGCGGGCGGACAGGGGGGCCTAATGAAAAACTGTTTTTT. Translated, it gives CASGRTGGPNEKLFF.

This clone was found a few times. The chain uses TRBV18 and TRBJ2-7; D unclear. CDR3 length: 14 residues. The V end was cut by 1 base, the J end by 3 bases, with 10 bases between. The germline V gene has CDR1 KGHSH and CDR2 LQKENI. Here the CDR3 reads CASSPRLKVYEQYF. Here the CDR3 DNA reads TGTGCCAGCTCACCACGGCTCAAGGTCTACGAGCAGTACTTC.

The genes are TRBV4-2 and TRBJ2-3; 10 nucleotides align to TRBD2. This CDR3 comprises 15 residues. Germline V gene lookup returns CDR1 LGHNA and CDR2 YNFKEQ. The V gene end was trimmed by 4 bases and the J gene end by 4 bases; junction bases not matched to a gene: 5. The CDR3 DNA follows: TGTGCCAGCAGCCGAGCGGGGGGGGTAGCAGATACGCAGTATTTT. Its protein is CASSRAGGVADTQYF.

The chain uses TRBV5-1 and TRBJ2-1; D not certain. This CDR3 is built from 11 residues. Trimming pared 7 bases from V and 5 bases from J, leaving 7 bases between. Germline CDR1 is SGHRS and CDR2 is YFSETQ. The CDR3 region has the DNA TGCGCCAGCGGGATTAACAATGAGCAGTTCTTC. It yields the protein CASGINNEQFF.

The chain is built from TRBV4-2 and TRBJ2-2, with D possibly TRBD2 on 7 matching bases. The CDR3 spans 19 residues. The germline CDR1 and CDR2 sequences are LGHNA and YNFKEQ. Trimming removed 3 bases at V and 6 bases at J, with 26 bases between. The CDR3 reads CASSQGDRGGAQGAGELFF. The DNA of the CDR3 is TGTGCCAGCAGCCAGGGGGACCGAGGGGGGGCGCAGGGCGCCGGGGAGCTGTTTTTT.

This chain joins TRBV29-1 and TRBJ2-5, with 8 bases fitting TRBD2. The CDR3 runs to 14 residues. The V and J ends lost 0 bases and 5 bases, in that order; junction bases with no gene match: 5. CDR1 and CDR2 (germline): SQVTM, ANQGSEA. The DNA of the CDR3 is TGCAGCGTTGAAGATTTCGGCGGGGGGGAGACCCAGTACTTC. It specifies CSVEDFGGGETQYF.

The chain carries TRBV6-1 and TRBJ1-1, with D uncertain. The CDR3 is made up of 11 amino acids. Per the germline V gene, CDR1 is MNHNS and CDR2 is SASEGT. Trimming removed 2 bases at V and 7 bases at J, with 5 bases between. DNA of the CDR3: TGTGCCAGCAGTGAATCAATTGAAGCTTTCTTT. This sequence encodes CASSESIEAFF.

J is TRBJ2-7 and V is TRBV15, with 14 bases that match TRBD2. This CDR3 is built from 15 residues. V lost 4 bases and J lost 5; bases outside the gene matches: 4. The V gene's germline CDR1 is LNHNV and CDR2 YYDKDF (reference sequence). Here the CDR3 DNA reads TGTGCCACCAGCACCGGACTAGCGGGAGGCCACGAGCAGTACTTC. This gives the protein CATSTGLAGGHEQYF.

The CDR3 DNA is TGTGCCAGCAGTTCCGTACCCCTGACTGCGAGAGGAGAGACCCAGTACTTC. Translation gives CASSSVPLTARGETQYF. V gene TRBV27 combines with J gene TRBJ2-5; D unclear. The germline gives CDR1 MNHEY, CDR2 SMNVEV (reference sequence). V lost 4 bases and J lost 4, with 22 bases in between. The CDR3 contains 17 residues.

This rearrangement joins TRBV27 to TRBJ2-4; 8 bases line up with TRBD2. Germline V gene data show CDR1 as MNHEY and CDR2 as SMNVEV (reference sequence). The CDR3 covers 15 residues. After removal of 6 bases from V and 1 base from J, the junction contained 5 bases not matched to a gene. The CDR3 reads CASSSGRGAKNIQYF. In DNA form, the CDR3 reads TGTGCCAGCAGCAGCGGGAGAGGGGCCAAAAACATTCAGTACTTC.

The chain employs TRBV27 and TRBJ1-5; TRBD1 might be the D (5 bases). The V end lost 3 bases, the J end lost 6 bases, and 12 bases lay between the germline ends. CDR1 MNHEY and CDR2 SMNVEV come from the germline V gene (reference sequence). The CDR3 length is 14 residues. CDR3 protein: CASSFGRQGQPQHF. CDR3 nucleotides: TGTGCCAGCAGTTTCGGCAGGCAGGGTCAGCCCCAGCATTTT.

The chain employs TRBV6-1 and TRBJ1-2; D ambiguous. The CDR3 is made up of 14 amino acids. Germline loops: CDR1 MNHNS, CDR2 SASEGT. With 0 bases removed from V and 9 bases from J, the gap between germline ends came to 14 bases. DNA for the CDR3: TGTGCCAGCAGTGAAGCTCCAGGCCGTCATCGCTACACCTTC. Translating gives CASSEAPGRHRYTF.